The 13 T cell receptor beta chains listed next were all sequenced from one sample in a study of CXCR3-negative and CXCR3-positive naive CD8 T cells. It was by 5' RACE with UMI labels that the TRB cDNA libraries were prepared. TCRdb re-called the 5' RACE reads; every CDR3 protein appears as one record, without DNA. The table counts 100,000 to 150,000 distinct CDR3 sequences; approximately 0.3% lies in the top ten. Sequencing was carried out using naive CXCR3- CD8+ T cells from blood. Subset of the sample: CD45RO-CCR7+CD27+CD95- naive CD8+ T cells lacking CXCR3 (TNR3-). The receptors were sampled from a human donor in good health. Some clones in this sample may be carry-over from other donors' samples.

The chain links TRBV29-1 to TRBJ2-7. This CDR3 region has 11 residues. Germline V gives CDR1 SQVTM, CDR2 ANQGSEA. The CDR3 spells CSVEDTYEQYF.

This sequence joins TRBV5-6 and TRBJ2-7; TCRdb's assignment of TRBD1 cannot be checked, as there is no DNA. The germline CDR1 and CDR2 sequences are SGHDT and YYEEEE. CDR3 size: 15 residues. CDR3 in amino acids: CASSLDRGRPYEQYF.

The chain combines TRBV24-1 with TRBJ2-1; TCRdb designates TRBD1, a call that cannot be tested without DNA. This CDR3 region has 16 residues. The germline gives CDR1 KGHDR, CDR2 SFDVKD. CDR3 protein: CATSDLRGPQGSEQFF.

The gene calls are TRBV29-1 and TRBJ2-7; with no DNA, the TCRdb D assignment of TRBD1 cannot be verified. Germline V gives CDR1 SQVTM, CDR2 ANQGSEA. CDR3 size: 20 residues. The CDR3 is CSARAPTYRGQGFLSYEQYF.

The chain is built from TRBV5-4 and TRBJ2-7; TCRdb proposes TRBD1, but this gene call is untestable without DNA. The germline CDR1 and CDR2 sequences are SGHNT and YYREEE (reference sequence). This CDR3 spans 14 amino acids. CDR3 sequence: CASSLDRWDYEQYF.

V usage is TRBV7-9 and J usage is TRBJ2-5. CDR1 and CDR2 (germline): SEHNR, FQNEAQ (reference sequence). The CDR3 runs to 11 residues. The chain's CDR3 is CASSGPETQYF.

This chain uses TRBV19 with TRBJ2-1; TCRdb's D call, TRBD1, is unchecked because there is no DNA. CDR1 is LNHDA, CDR2 SQIVND, per germline (reference sequence). The CDR3 has 13 amino acids. The CDR3: CASGQGAFNEQFF. The full variable domain, in which reference TRBV19 and TRBJ2-1 provide the parts outside the CDR3, is DGGITQSPKYLFRKEGQNVTLSCEQNLNHDAMYWYRQDPGQGLRLIYYSQIVNDFQKGDIAEGYSVSREKKESFPLTVTSAQKNPTAFYLCASGQGAFNEQFFGPGTRLTVL.

The chain combines TRBV11-2 with TRBJ2-5; without DNA, the TCRdb call of TRBD1 cannot be checked. The length of the CDR3 is 15 residues. Germline V gene data show CDR1 as SGHAT and CDR2 as FQNNGV. This CDR3 reads CASRRDRLAQETQYF.

CDR3 in amino acids: CASSDSWESSYNEQFF. This chain joins TRBV6-4 and TRBJ2-1. CDR3 length equals 16 residues. Germline V gene sequence: CDR1 MRHNA, CDR2 SNTAGT.

The rearrangement joins TRBV7-2 to TRBJ2-2. Germline V gene sequence: CDR1 SGHTA, CDR2 FQGNSA. The CDR3 has 17 amino acids. CDR3 sequence reads: CASSSHPAVPNTGELFF. The full variable domain, rest sourced from reference TRBV7-2 and TRBJ2-2, is GAGVSQSPSNKVTEKGKDVELRCDPISGHTALYWYRQSLGQGLEFLIYFQGNSAPDKSGLPSDRFSAERTGGSVSTLTIQRTQQEDSAVYLCASSSHPAVPNTGELFFGEGSRLTVL.

The V and J genes are TRBV7-6 and TRBJ1-1; TCRdb's D call, TRBD1, is unchecked because there is no DNA. This CDR3 contains 16 residues. Germline CDR1 SGHVS, CDR2 FNYEAQ. The CDR3 region is CASSLGKNRWNTEAFF. The whole variable domain, filled in from reference TRBV7-6 and TRBJ1-1, reads GAGVSQSPRYKVTKRGQDVALRCDPISGHVSLYWYRQALGQGPEFLTYFNYEAQQDKSGLPNDRFSAERPEGSISTLTIQRTEQRDSAMYRCASSLGKNRWNTEAFFGQGTRLTVV.

The CDR3 sequence: CASTVAGGSYNEQFF. The chain links TRBV6-1 to TRBJ2-1; the D gene TCRdb calls, TRBD2, cannot be checked with no DNA. Per the germline V gene, CDR1 is MNHNS and CDR2 is SASEGT. The CDR3 is 15 residues long.

This rearrangement joins TRBV15 to TRBJ2-1; TCRdb picks TRBD1, but there is no DNA to check that call. In germline, CDR1 is LNHNV, CDR2 YYDKDF (reference sequence). The CDR3 length is 14 residues. CDR3 amino acids: CATSRVGQSNEQFF.